One sample yielded the 16 T cell receptor beta chains listed below, sequenced in a study of blood T cell repertoires in COVID-19. Repertoires were generated with immunoSEQ multiplex PCR, while TCRdb's copy carries only in-frame clones and drops some. The sample has about 250,000 clones, 90% seen once. Material: peripheral blood. The source of these receptors is a woman aged 60-75 years with COVID-19, enrolled during active disease.

The genes are TRBV5-6 and TRBJ2-2; 9 nucleotides align to TRBD1. Trimming cost V 6 bases and J 1 base; bases outside gene matches: 4. The CDR3 covers 15 residues. Germline CDR1 SGHDT, CDR2 YYEEEE. The DNA for the CDR3 is TGTGCCAGCACCCGACAGGGGGTGAACACCGGGGAGCTGTTTTTT. This translates into CASTRQGVNTGELFF.

The chain carries TRBV10-3 and TRBJ1-1; D remains ambiguous. The germline gives CDR1 ENHRY, CDR2 SYGVKD. The V and J ends lost 6 bases and 3 bases respectively, with 14 bases between them. This CDR3 comprises 14 residues. CDR3 loop: CAIRKTPLDTEAFF. The CDR3 DNA reads TGTGCCATCAGGAAGACTCCCTTGGACACTGAAGCTTTCTTT.

This rearrangement joins TRBV5-1 to TRBJ1-1, with a weak D call TRBD1 (6 bases). V lost 4 bases to trimming and J lost 6 bases, with 13 bases between them. The CDR3 covers 13 residues. The germline V gene has CDR1 SGHRS and CDR2 YFSETQ. In DNA form, the CDR3 reads TGCGCCAGCAGCCCAGGGACAAATGCTGAAGCTTTCTTT. Protein sequence: CASSPGTNAEAFF.

The chain joins TRBV6-2 or TRBV6-3 to TRBJ2-2; TRBD2 matches 13 bases. V shed 5 bases, J shed 3 bases, and the junction held 3 bases outside the gene matches. From germline, CDR1 is MNHEY and CDR2 SVGEGT. The CDR3 runs to 16 residues. DNA for the CDR3: TGTGCCAGCAGTGACGGACTAGCGGGGGACACCGGGGAGCTGTTTTTT. Encoded protein: CASSDGLAGDTGELFF.

This rearrangement joins TRBV7-9 to TRBJ1-5, with D perhaps matching TRBD1 (6 bases). Germline V gives CDR1 SEHNR, CDR2 FQNEAQ (reference sequence). V lost 5 bases and J lost 5, with 10 bases in between. The CDR3 spans 13 residues. The CDR3 spells CASSLNRDQPQHF. DNA for the CDR3: TGTGCCAGCAGCCTAAACAGGGATCAGCCCCAGCATTTT. Together with reference TRBV7-9 and TRBJ1-5, the CDR3 gives the full variable domain: DTGVSQNPRHKITKRGQNVTFRCDPISEHNRLYWYRQTLGQGPEFLTYFQNEAQLEKSRLLSDRFSAERPKGSFSTLEIQRTEQGDSAMYLCASSLNRDQPQHFGDGTRLSIL.

This clone came up once. The rearrangement links TRBV6-1 to TRBJ1-2; 9 nucleotides agree with TRBD1. The CDR3 spans 17 residues. V was clipped by 3 bases and J by 4 bases; unmatched bases: 12. Germline CDR1 MNHNS, CDR2 SASEGT. CDR3 sequence (DNA): TGTGCCAGCAGTGAGGGTAGAACCGGGACAGGGATCTATGGCTACACCTTC. This gives the protein CASSEGRTGTGIYGYTF.

This rearrangement joins TRBV5-1 to TRBJ2-1; 8 bases are shared with TRBD1. J lost 6 bases, V lost 3 bases, and 11 bases had no gene match. The V gene's germline CDR1 is SGHRS and CDR2 YFSETQ. The CDR3 sequence is 16 residues long. CDR3 amino acids: CASSYQGQGRINEQFF. The DNA of the CDR3 is TGCGCCAGCAGCTACCAAGGACAGGGACGAATCAATGAGCAGTTCTTC.

This chain joins TRBV7-7 and TRBJ2-5; D perhaps matches TRBD1 (5 bases). Per germline, CDR1 SSHAT and CDR2 FNYEAQ (reference sequence). CDR3 size: 13 residues. Trimming stripped 2 bases from V and 3 bases from J, with 7 bases between. CDR3 DNA: TGTGCCAGCAGCTTATCAGGGAAAGAGACCCAGTACTTC. Amino acid sequence: CASSLSGKETQYF.

The V gene is TRBV6-2 or TRBV6-3, the J gene TRBJ1-5, with TRBD1 matching 7 bases. V was clipped by 4 bases and J by 6 bases; unmatched bases: 15. This CDR3 contains 17 residues. CDR1 MNHEY and CDR2 SVGEGT come from the germline V gene. The CDR3 region is CASSSIPTGVGSQPQHF. The CDR3 nucleotides are TGTGCCAGCAGTTCCATACCCACAGGGGTTGGTTCTCAGCCCCAGCATTTT.

The count of this clone is one. This sequence joins TRBV4-1 and TRBJ1-5; D is uncertain. Deletions cut 1 base from V and 2 bases from J, with 6 bases between. From germline, CDR1 is MGHRA and CDR2 YSYEKL. The CDR3 loop spans 14 amino acids. This CDR3 reads CASSQGEGNQPQHF. In DNA form, the CDR3 reads TGCGCCAGCAGCCAAGGAGAGGGCAATCAGCCCCAGCATTTT.

This clone was seen a few times. The chain couples TRBV19 to TRBJ1-6; D perhaps matches TRBD1 (5 bases). The CDR3 is 17 residues long. The germline CDR1 and CDR2 sequences are LNHDA and SQIVND (reference sequence). V was trimmed by 5 bases and J by 10 bases, leaving 24 bases between them. The CDR3 loop reads CASSPLTTRGAGSPLHF. The CDR3 nucleotides are TGTGCCAGTAGTCCCTTAACAACTCGGGGCGCGGGATCACCCCTCCACTTT. Based on the CDR3 plus reference TRBV19 and TRBJ1-6, the full variable domain is DGGITQSPKYLFRKEGQNVTLSCEQNLNHDAMYWYRQDPGQGLRLIYYSQIVNDFQKGDIAEGYSVSREKKESFPLTVTSAQKNPTAFYLCASSPLTTRGAGSPLHFGNGTRLTVT.

This chain joins TRBV20-1 and TRBJ2-7; D not resolved. The CDR3 loop spans 13 amino acids. Germline CDR1 is DFQATT and CDR2 is SNEGSKA (reference sequence). V was pared by 3 bases and J by 2 bases, with 11 bases between. The CDR3 sequence: CSASPGPTYEQYF. The CDR3 DNA is TGCAGTGCTAGTCCGGGTCCGACCTACGAGCAGTACTTC.

CDR3 DNA: TGTGCCAGCCCCGGCCAGCGGGGGGGGGATGAGCAGTTCTTC. It encodes CASPGQRGGDEQFF. J is TRBJ2-1 and V is TRBV7-9; 10 bases line up with TRBD2. The germline V gene encodes CDR1 SEHNR and CDR2 FQNEAQ (reference sequence). This CDR3 is 14 amino acids long. After removal of 8 bases from V and 8 bases from J, the junction contained 9 bases not matched to a gene.

The CDR3 region has the DNA TGTGCCAGCAGCTCACTCTATGGCTACACCTTC. Residues: CASSSLYGYTF. This chain links TRBV3-1 (or the pseudogene TRBV3-2) with TRBJ1-2; D gene unclear. The CDR3 has 11 residues. V was cut by 5 bases and J by 4 bases, with 5 bases left in between. Germline V CDR1 and CDR2: LGHDT, YNNKEL (reference sequence).

This chain connects TRBV5-6 to TRBJ1-2; TRBD1 is a possible D gene (5 bases). Trimming removed 0 bases from V and 5 bases from J, with 14 bases in between. The germline V gene has CDR1 SGHDT and CDR2 YYEEEE. The CDR3 has 15 residues. The CDR3 here is CASSLGDRLGYGYTF. For the CDR3, the DNA is TGTGCCAGCAGCTTGGGCGACAGATTGGGATATGGCTACACCTTC. Using reference TRBV5-6 and TRBJ1-2 for the parts outside the CDR3, the full variable domain is DAGVTQSPTHLIKTRGQQVTLRCSPKSGHDTVSWYQQALGQGPQFIFQYYEEEERQRGNFPDRFSGHQFPNYSSELNVNALLLGDSALYLCASSLGDRLGYGYTFGSGTRLTVV.

V is TRBV24-1 and J is TRBJ2-3, with 7 bases lining up with TRBD1. This CDR3 comprises 13 residues. The V and J ends lost 9 bases and 1 base, in that order; junction bases with no gene match: 3. In germline, CDR1 is KGHDR, CDR2 SFDVKD. CDR3 sequence (DNA): TGTGCCACCTGGGACAGCCGCACAGATACGCAGTATTTT. The encoded protein is CATWDSRTDTQYF.